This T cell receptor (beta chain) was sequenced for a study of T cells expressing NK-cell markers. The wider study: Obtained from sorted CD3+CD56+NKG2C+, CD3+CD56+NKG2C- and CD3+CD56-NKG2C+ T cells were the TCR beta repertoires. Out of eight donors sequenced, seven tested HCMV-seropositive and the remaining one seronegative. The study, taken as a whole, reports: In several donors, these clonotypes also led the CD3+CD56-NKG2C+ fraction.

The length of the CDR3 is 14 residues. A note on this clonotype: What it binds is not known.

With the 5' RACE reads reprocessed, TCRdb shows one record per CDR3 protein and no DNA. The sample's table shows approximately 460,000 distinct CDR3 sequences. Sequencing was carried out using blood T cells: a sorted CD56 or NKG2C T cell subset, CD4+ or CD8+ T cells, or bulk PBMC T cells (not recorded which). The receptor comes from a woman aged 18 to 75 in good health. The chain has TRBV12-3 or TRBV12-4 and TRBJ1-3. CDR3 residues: CASRSDSSGNTIYF.